The rows below give T cell receptor beta chains drawn from one sample of a study of cytomegalovirus exposure and HLA in healthy donors. Repertoires were generated with immunoSEQ multiplex PCR, while TCRdb's copy carries only in-frame clones and drops some. The sample has approximately 110,000 clones; about two thirds are singletons. Input material: PBMCs. The source is a man between 60 and 75 years old in good health and CMV-seropositive. Each CDR3 is given with its conserved first and last residue. The D gene is left open where the match is weak. Clone size is stated in some rows and not others, as once, few, many or a class when expanded.

NA | TRBD2 | 16 | TRBJ2-3 | TRBV4-1 | CASSQEGGGPAGTQYF | TGCGCCAGCAGCCAAGAAGGCGGGGGGCCGGCAGGTACGCAGTATTTT
few | NA | 15 | TRBJ2-7 | TRBV9 | CASSVRDSSSYEQYF | TGTGCCAGCAGCGTCCGGGACTCGAGCTCCTACGAGCAGTACTTC
few | TRBD1 | 15 | TRBJ1-3 | TRBV11-2 | CASSPLQGAESTIYF | TGTGCCAGCAGCCCGTTACAGGGGGCGGAAAGCACCATATATTTT
once | NA | 12 | TRBJ1-2 | TRBV25-1 | CASSEWGRGYTF | TGTGCCAGCAGTGAGTGGGGGCGGGGCTACACCTTC
NA | TRBD1 | 15 | TRBJ2-4 | TRBV6-5 | CASSAQQGAANIQYF | TGTGCCAGCAGTGCACAACAGGGGGCGGCGAACATTCAGTACTTC
few | TRBD1 | 13 | TRBJ1-1 | TRBV11-3 | CASSFRDRGQAFF | TGTGCCAGCAGCTTCCGAGACAGGGGGCAAGCTTTCTTT
NA | NA | 12 | TRBJ1-2 | TRBV28 | CASFGTIYGYTF | TGTGCCAGCTTCGGGACAATATATGGCTACACCTTC
NA | NA | 13 | TRBJ2-7 | TRBV7-2 | CASSPGQGNEQYF | TGTGCCAGCAGCCCCGGGCAGGGAAACGAGCAGTACTTC
few | NA | 16 | TRBJ2-3 | TRBV5-1 | CASSLYGGPPADTQYF | TGCGCCAGCAGCTTGTACGGGGGGCCCCCCGCAGATACGCAGTATTTT
few | TRBD1 | 17 | TRBJ1-3 | TRBV7-8 | CASSLLGQGATGNTIYF | TGTGCCAGCAGCTTATTAGGACAGGGGGCGACTGGAAACACCATATATTTT
NA | TRBD1 | 15 | TRBJ2-7 | TRBV11-2 | CASSLLGTGVGEQYF | TGTGCCAGCAGCTTACTTGGGACAGGGGTGGGCGAGCAGTACTTC
NA | NA | 15 | TRBJ1-5 | TRBV6-1 | CASRGLGMSNQPQHF | TGTGCCAGCCGAGGGCTAGGGATGAGCAATCAGCCCCAGCATTTT
NA | TRBD2 | 16 | TRBJ2-7 | TRBV5-1 | CASHWGGGPESAEQYF | TGCGCCAGCCATTGGGGCGGGGGGCCTGAGTCGGCCGAGCAGTACTTC
few | NA | 13 | TRBJ1-2 | TRBV30 | CAWSYGGRDGYTF | TGTGCCTGGAGTTACGGGGGGCGGGATGGCTACACCTTC